This T cell receptor (beta chain) was captured in a study of blood T cell repertoires in COVID-19. Study-wide background: COVID-19 samples, acute and convalescent, were from the United States, Italy and Spain. Sample material is recorded as cDNA or gDNA derived from T cells, B-cell-depleted T cells, or PBMCs.

Clones were read by immunoSEQ multiplex PCR, and TCRdb kept only the in-frame ones, dropping some. The sample carries roughly 460,000 clones, around nine tenths recorded once. Germline CDR1 and CDR2: SNHLY and FYNNEI. Trimming took 3 bases from V and 6 from J, leaving 13 bases between them. The CDR3 length is 14 residues. The receptor's source is a man between 18 and 35 years old with COVID-19, enrolled during active disease. V gene TRBV2 combines with J gene TRBJ2-3; D is undetermined. Sequencing was carried out using peripheral blood. The CDR3 DNA reads as TGTGCCAGCAGTGAGGAGCGACCCCCGGATACGCAGTATTTT. Encoded protein: CASSEERPPDTQYF.